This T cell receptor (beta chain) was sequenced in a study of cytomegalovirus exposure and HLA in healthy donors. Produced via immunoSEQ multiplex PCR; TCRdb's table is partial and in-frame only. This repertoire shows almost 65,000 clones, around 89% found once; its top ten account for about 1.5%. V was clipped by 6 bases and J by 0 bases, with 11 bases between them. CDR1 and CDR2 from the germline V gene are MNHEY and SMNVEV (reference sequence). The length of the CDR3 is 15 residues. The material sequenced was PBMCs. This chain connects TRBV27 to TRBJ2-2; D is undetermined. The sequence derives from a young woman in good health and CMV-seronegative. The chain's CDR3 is CASSRAFPNTGELFF. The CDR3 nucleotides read TGTGCCAGCAGCCGCGCTTTCCCGAACACCGGGGAGCTGTTTTTT.